This entry lists 2 T cell receptor beta chains sequenced from one sample in a study of shared clonotypes between healthy human individuals. Method: immunoSEQ multiplex PCR; TCRdb's copy keeps in-frame clones and lacks some. The table lists roughly 2.5 million clones, approximately 90% of them singletons. The sequencing sample was made of naive CD4+ T cells sorted from blood. Subset in this sample: CD45RA+ positively selected. These receptors were obtained from a man younger than 35 in good health.

As concerns this clone: One end of the junction does not line up with germline, which may come from a read error. The genes are TRBV11-2 and TRBJ2-3; D possibly corresponds to TRBD2 (5 bases). Germline V gene data show CDR1 as SGHAT and CDR2 as FQNNGV. This CDR3 contains 13 residues. The CDR3, as DNA: TGTGCCAGCAGCTTAGATCGAGGCAGCGGTATCCATTTT. This sequence encodes CASSLDRGSGIHF.

This sequence joins TRBV6-1 and TRBJ1-3; D ambiguous. CDR3 size: 14 residues. Looked up from germline, CDR1 is MNHNS and CDR2 is SASEGT. V lost 4 bases and J lost 1, with 8 bases in between. DNA for the CDR3: TGTGCCAGCAGTGCTACGGAGTCTGGAAACACCATATATTTT. It codes for CASSATESGNTIYF.